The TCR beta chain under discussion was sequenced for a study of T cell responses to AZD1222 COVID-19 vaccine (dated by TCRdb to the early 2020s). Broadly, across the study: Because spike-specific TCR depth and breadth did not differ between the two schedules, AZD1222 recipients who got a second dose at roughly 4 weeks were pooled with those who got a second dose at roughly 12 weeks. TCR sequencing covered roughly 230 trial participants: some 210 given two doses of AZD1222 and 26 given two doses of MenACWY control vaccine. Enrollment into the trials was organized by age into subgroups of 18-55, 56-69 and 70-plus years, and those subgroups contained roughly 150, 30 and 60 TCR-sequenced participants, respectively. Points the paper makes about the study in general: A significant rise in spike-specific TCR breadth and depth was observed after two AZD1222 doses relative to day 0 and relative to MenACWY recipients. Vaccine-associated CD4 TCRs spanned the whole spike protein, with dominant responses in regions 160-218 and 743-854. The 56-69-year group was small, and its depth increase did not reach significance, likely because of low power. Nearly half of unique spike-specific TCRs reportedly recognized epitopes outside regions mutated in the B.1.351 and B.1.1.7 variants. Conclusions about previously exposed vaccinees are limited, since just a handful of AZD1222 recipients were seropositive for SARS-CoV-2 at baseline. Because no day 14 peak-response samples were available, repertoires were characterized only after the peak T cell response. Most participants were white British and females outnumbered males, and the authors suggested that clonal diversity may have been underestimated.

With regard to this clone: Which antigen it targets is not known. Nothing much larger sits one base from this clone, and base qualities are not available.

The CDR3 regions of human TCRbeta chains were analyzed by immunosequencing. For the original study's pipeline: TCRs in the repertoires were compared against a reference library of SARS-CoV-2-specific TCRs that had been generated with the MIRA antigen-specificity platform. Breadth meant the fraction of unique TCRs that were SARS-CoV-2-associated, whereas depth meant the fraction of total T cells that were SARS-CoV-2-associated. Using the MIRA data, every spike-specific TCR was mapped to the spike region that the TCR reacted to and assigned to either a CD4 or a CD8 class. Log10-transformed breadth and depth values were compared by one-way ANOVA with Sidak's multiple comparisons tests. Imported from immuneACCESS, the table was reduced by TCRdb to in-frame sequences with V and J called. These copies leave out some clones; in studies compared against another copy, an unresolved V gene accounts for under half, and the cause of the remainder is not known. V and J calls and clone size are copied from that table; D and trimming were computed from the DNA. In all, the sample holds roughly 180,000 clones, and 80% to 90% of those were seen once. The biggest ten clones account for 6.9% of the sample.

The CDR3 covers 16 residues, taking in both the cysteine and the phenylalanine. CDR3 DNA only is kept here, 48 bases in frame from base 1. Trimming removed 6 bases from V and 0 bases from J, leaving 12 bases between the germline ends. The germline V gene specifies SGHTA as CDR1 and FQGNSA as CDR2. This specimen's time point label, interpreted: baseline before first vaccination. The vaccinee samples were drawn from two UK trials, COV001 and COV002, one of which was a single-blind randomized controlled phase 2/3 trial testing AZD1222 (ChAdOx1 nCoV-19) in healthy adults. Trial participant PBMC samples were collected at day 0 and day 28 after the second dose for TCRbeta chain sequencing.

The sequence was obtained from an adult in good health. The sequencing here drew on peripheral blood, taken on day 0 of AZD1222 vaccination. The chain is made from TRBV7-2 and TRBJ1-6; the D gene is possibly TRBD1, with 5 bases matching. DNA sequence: TGTGCCAGCAGAGGGACGGAGAGCTCCTATAATTCACCCCTCCACTTT. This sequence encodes CASRGTESSYNSPLHF.